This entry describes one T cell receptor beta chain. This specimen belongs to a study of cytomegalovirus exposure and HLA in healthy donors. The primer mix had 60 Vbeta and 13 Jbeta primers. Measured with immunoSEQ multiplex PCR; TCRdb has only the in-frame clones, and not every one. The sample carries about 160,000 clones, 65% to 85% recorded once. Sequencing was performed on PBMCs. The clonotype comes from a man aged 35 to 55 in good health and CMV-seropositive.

CDR3 nucleotides: TGTGCCAGCAGCTTTGGGGGGGCGGGAGAGACCCAGTACTTC. It is translated as CASSFGGAGETQYF. The genes are TRBV5-4 and TRBJ2-5; tentative D call: TRBD2 (7 bases). V shed 2 bases and J shed 4 bases, with 12 bases lying between them. The germline CDR1 and CDR2 sequences are SGHNT and YYREEE (reference sequence). CDR3 length equals 14 residues.